Here is one T cell receptor (beta chain) with its context. The sample belongs to a study of T cell changes during pregnancy in multiple sclerosis. Data came from immunoSEQ multiplex PCR; TCRdb stores just in-frame clones and leaves some out. The table includes 40,000 or so clones, around 93% detected once. V trimming: 5 bases; J trimming: 3 bases; junction bases outside the gene matches: 4. Germline CDR1 is PRHDT and CDR2 is FYEKMQ (reference sequence). The CDR3 totals 13 residues. The V gene is TRBV13, the J gene TRBJ2-7; TRBD1 aligns across 7 bases. This material consisted of CD8+ T cells from peripheral blood mononuclear cells, taken in the third trimester of pregnancy. This TCR came from a female donor with multiple sclerosis, enrolled in a pregnancy study. CDR3 protein: CASSTRDSYEQYF. As DNA, the CDR3 is TGTGCCAGCAGCACCCGGGACAGCTACGAGCAGTACTTC. Together with reference TRBV13 and TRBJ2-7, the CDR3 gives the full variable domain: AAGVIQSPRHLIKEKRETATLKCYPIPRHDTVYWYQQGPGQDPQFLISFYEKMQSDKGSIPDRFSAQQFSDYHSELNMSSLELGDSALYFCASSTRDSYEQYFGPGTRLTVT.